This is a list of T cell receptor beta chains from one sample in a study of T-cell reconstitution after alpha-beta-depleted transplantation in children. MiXCR, applied by TCRdb to the PCR reads, yields one record per CDR3 protein. The profile shows hundreds of thousands of distinct CDR3 sequences, roughly 13% of them singletons. The source material was PBMCs, mostly from graft donor cells, sampled 360 days after TCRalphabeta/CD19-depleted stem cell transplant. Every receptor here comes from a male patient under 18 who had a stem cell transplant for acute myeloid leukemia, so the T cells may come from the graft donor. CDR3s include the opening cysteine and the closing phenylalanine or tryptophan. A D gene is named only where the DNA matches it firmly. The size entry is marked missing in some rows and otherwise reads once, few, many or a size class.

CDR3	DNA	size	V	length	D	J
CASSQDWGPGQSGYEQYF	TGCGCCAGCAGCCAAGATTGGGGCCCCGGACAGTCGGGCTACGAGCAGTACTTC	.	TRBV4-3	18	.	TRBJ2-7
CASSQSDRVGRAFNEQFF	TGCGCCAGCAGCCAATCGGACCGGGTTGGGAGGGCCTTCAATGAGCAGTTCTTC	.	TRBV4-3	18	TRBD2	TRBJ2-1
CASSWAGANVLTF	TGCGCCAGCAGCTGGGCTGGGGCCAACGTCCTGACTTTC	.	TRBV5-1	13	.	TRBJ2-6
CASSLAQIGGSRTDTQYF	TGCGCCAGCAGTTTGGCACAGATTGGCGGGAGTAGAACAGATACGCAGTATTTT	few	TRBV5-1	18	TRBD2	TRBJ2-3
CASSFGRGAYGYTF	TGTGCCAGCAGTTTCGGACGGGGGGCCTATGGCTACACCTTC	.	TRBV14	14	.	TRBJ1-2
CASSLGWSGMNTEAFF	TGTGCCAGCAGTTTAGGGTGGAGCGGAATGAACACTGAAGCTTTCTTT	few	TRBV12-3/TRBV12-4	16	.	TRBJ1-1
CSARPETQYF	TGCAGTGCCAGACCAGAGACCCAGTACTTC	.	TRBV20-1	10	.	TRBJ2-5
CASSYSRPTGGSFGDTQYF	TGTGCCAGCAGTTACTCGAGACCAACAGGGGGATCGTTTGGGGATACGCAGTATTTT	many	TRBV6-5	19	TRBD1	TRBJ2-3
CSACYNEQFF	TGCAGCGCTTGTTACAATGAGCAGTTCTTC	.	TRBV29-1	10	.	TRBJ2-1
CSVGLAAGANVLTF	TGCAGCGTTGGACTAGCGGCTGGGGCCAACGTCCTGACTTTC	many	TRBV29-1	14	TRBD2	TRBJ2-6
CASSPLGGGRSYEQYF	TGTGCCAGCAGCCCCTTGGGGGGGGGGCGCAGCTACGAGCAGTACTTC	few	TRBV7-8	16	.	TRBJ2-7
CASIQGVLGGGYGYTF	TGTGCCAGCATCCAAGGCGTACTTGGGGGAGGCTATGGCTACACCTTC	few	TRBV28	16	.	TRBJ1-2
CSAWMISEGEAFF	TGCAGCGCCTGGATGATATCGGAGGGGGAAGCTTTCTTT	few	TRBV29-1	13	.	TRBJ1-1
CSVDRRDCQPQHF	TGCAGCGTTGATCGGAGGGACTGTCAGCCCCAGCATTTT	.	TRBV29-1	13	.	TRBJ1-5
CASSSTLDRGGGYTF	TGTGCCAGCAGCTCGACACTGGACAGGGGTGGGGGCTACACCTTC	.	TRBV5-5	15	TRBD1	TRBJ1-2
CASRRDSHPSYEQYF	TGTGCCAGCAGAAGGGACTCCCATCCCTCTTACGAGCAGTACTTC	.	TRBV6-1	15	.	TRBJ2-7
CASSLFRIGDRSQETQYF	TGTGCCAGCAGCTTATTCAGAATAGGAGACCGATCCCAAGAGACCCAGTACTTC	.	TRBV11-2	18	.	TRBJ2-5
CASSPGASGQETQYF	TGTGCCAGCAGCCCGGGGGCTAGCGGACAAGAGACCCAGTACTTC	few	TRBV7-2	15	.	TRBJ2-5
CSATDTGFEDEQYF	TGCAGTGCTACGGACACAGGCTTTGAGGACGAGCAGTACTTC	.	TRBV20-1	14	.	TRBJ2-7
CASRREWGYDTQYF	TGCGCCAGCAGACGGGAGTGGGGGTATGATACGCAGTATTTT	few	TRBV5-1	14	.	TRBJ2-3
CASSTHTTPFSGNTIYF	TGTGCCAGTAGTACCCACACGACCCCTTTCTCTGGAAACACCATATATTTT	.	TRBV19	17	.	TRBJ1-3
CASRALAGGNPSYNEQFF	TGTGCCAGCAGAGCGCTAGCGGGAGGGAACCCCTCCTACAATGAGCAGTTCTTC	few	TRBV2	18	TRBD2	TRBJ2-1
CASRPVRGQANEQFF	TGTGCCAGCAGACCGGTGAGGGGGCAGGCGAATGAGCAGTTCTTC	.	TRBV6-1	15	TRBD1	TRBJ2-1
CASSFEGLREQYF	TGTGCCAGCAGTTTCGAGGGGTTGCGCGAGCAGTACTTC	few	TRBV12-3/TRBV12-4	13	.	TRBJ2-7
CSVGPLPGGPFNEQFF	TGCAGCGTTGGACCCCTTCCGGGAGGGCCCTTCAATGAGCAGTTCTTC	few	TRBV29-1	16	TRBD2	TRBJ2-1